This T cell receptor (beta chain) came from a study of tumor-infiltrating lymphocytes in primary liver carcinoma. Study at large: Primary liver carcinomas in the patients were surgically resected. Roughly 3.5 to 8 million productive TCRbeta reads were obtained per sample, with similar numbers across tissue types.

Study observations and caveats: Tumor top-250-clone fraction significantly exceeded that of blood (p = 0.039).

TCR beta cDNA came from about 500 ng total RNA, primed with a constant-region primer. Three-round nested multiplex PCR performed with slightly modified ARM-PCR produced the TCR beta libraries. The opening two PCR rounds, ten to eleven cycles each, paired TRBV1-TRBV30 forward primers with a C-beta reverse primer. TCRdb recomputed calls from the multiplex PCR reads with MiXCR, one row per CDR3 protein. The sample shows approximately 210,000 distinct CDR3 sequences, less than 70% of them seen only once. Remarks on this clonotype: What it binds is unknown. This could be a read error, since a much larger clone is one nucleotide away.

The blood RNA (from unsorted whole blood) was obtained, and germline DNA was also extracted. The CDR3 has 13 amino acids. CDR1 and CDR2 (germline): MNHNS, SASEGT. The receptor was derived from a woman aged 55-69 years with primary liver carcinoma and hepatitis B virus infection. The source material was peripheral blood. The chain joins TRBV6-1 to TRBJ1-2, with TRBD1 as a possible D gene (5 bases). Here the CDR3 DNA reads TGTGCCAGCAGTGAACAAGGGGACTATGACTACACCTTC. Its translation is CASSEQGDYDYTF.